What follows is one TCR beta chain and its context. No antigen is known for it. The PCR employed 60 Vbeta primers together with 13 Jbeta primers. TCRdb keeps only in-frame clones here, not all; method: immunoSEQ multiplex PCR. Of approximately 120,000 clones in the sample, around three quarters are singletons; the top ten hold more than 3%. This entry comes from a study of cytomegalovirus exposure and HLA in healthy donors. Study-wide points: Trimming of TCR beta V- and J-genes showed a link, identified in a later analysis, to a missense DCLRE1C variant. A few CMV-associated chains proved CMV antigen-specific in vitro. Per a prior analysis, the majority of TCR beta V segments were productive roughly 87% or roughly 30% of the time.

Trimming removed 4 bases from V and 6 bases from J; junction bases left unmatched: 6. This CDR3 is built from 15 residues. CDR1 is SGHRS and CDR2 is YFSETQ in the germline V gene. The V gene is TRBV5-1, the J gene TRBJ1-5; TRBD1 agrees at 11 bases. The receptor was derived from a woman between 45 and 60 years old in good health and CMV-seronegative. The sequencing input was PBMCs. The CDR3 here is CASSHGTGGSQPQHF. CDR3 DNA sequence: TGCGCCAGCAGCCACGGGACAGGGGGGAGTCAGCCCCAGCATTTT.